This entry describes one T cell receptor (beta chain). Its specific antigen is unknown. No per-base quality is available; no much larger clone lies one base away. This record comes from a study of T cell changes during pregnancy in multiple sclerosis (dated by TCRdb to the late 2010s). With respect to the entire study: The study examined how the T cell repertoire changed over the course of pregnancy in women with multiple sclerosis.

Relative to germline, V is 6 bases shorter and J is 6 bases shorter, with 11 bases between their ends. From its cysteine to its phenylalanine, the CDR3 spans 12 amino acids. Just CDR3 DNA is preserved here, 36 bases in frame from base 1. CDR1 is given as MNHNY and CDR2 as SVGAGI, both from the germline V gene (reference sequence). Library construction relied on the immunoSEQ multiplex PCR assay. The clones in this table, taken by TCRdb from immuneACCESS, are in-frame only. Not every clone is retained; where verified, under half of the shortfall comes from an unresolved V gene, and the cause of the rest is unknown. The sample yields roughly 80,000 clones; about 93% were counted once. The top ten hold approximately 0.93% of the sample.

This receptor was identified in a female donor with multiple sclerosis, enrolled in a pregnancy study. The rearranged segments are TRBV6-6 and TRBJ1-2, with TRBD1 tentatively as D gene (6 bases match). This specimen consisted of peripheral blood, obtained in the first trimester of pregnancy. The bases read TGTGCCAGCAGACCTAACAGGGATGGCTACACCTTC. Its coded protein is CASRPNRDGYTF.